This TCR beta chain was sequenced during a study of shared clonotypes between healthy human individuals. Study in general: Each donor contributed plates that comprised three CD4 naive, three CD4 memory, two CD8 naive and one CD8 memory. Study-level findings and limits: Rarefaction curves obtained for sorted subsets showed sequencing incomplete despite large depth. Blood was the only sampled material, and tissue repertoires likely differ.

Samples underwent the assay at deep level. The assay was immunoSEQ multiplex PCR, and TCRdb's table has in-frame clones only and misses some. The sample includes roughly 600,000 clones, roughly 98% of them seen just once. Germline V gene sequence: CDR1 SGDLS, CDR2 YYNGEE. This CDR3 comprises 11 residues. V gave up 7 bases and J gave up 5 bases; unmatched junction bases: 3. Positive CCR7 selection of CD45RO-negative cells yielded the naive CD8 cells, and terminally differentiated effector memory CD45RA+ cells were excluded. A note on this clone: Its antigen is not identified.

The chain is built from TRBV9 and TRBJ2-7; TRBD1 aligns across 7 bases. The sample was naive CD8+ T cells sorted from blood. The clonotype originates from a man aged 25 to 40 in good health. CDR3 in amino acids: CASGDRDEQYF. In nucleotides, the CDR3 is TGTGCCAGCGGAGACAGGGACGAGCAGTACTTC.